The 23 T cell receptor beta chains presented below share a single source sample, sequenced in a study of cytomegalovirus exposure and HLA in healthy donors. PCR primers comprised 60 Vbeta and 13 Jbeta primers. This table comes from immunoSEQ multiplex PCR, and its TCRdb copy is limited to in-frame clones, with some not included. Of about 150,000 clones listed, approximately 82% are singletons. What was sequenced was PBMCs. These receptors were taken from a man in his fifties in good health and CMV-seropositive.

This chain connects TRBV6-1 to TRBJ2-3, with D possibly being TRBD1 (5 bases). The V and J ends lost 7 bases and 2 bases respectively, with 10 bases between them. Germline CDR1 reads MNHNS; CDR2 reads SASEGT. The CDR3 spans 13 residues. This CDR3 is CASNPTATDTQYF. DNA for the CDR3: TGTGCCAGCAATCCGACAGCCACAGATACGCAGTATTTT.

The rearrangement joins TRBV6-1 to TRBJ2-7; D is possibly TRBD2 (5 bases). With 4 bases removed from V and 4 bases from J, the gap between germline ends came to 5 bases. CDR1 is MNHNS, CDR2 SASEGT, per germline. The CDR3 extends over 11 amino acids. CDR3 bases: TGTGCCAGCAGTGGGAGGTACGAGCAGTACGTC. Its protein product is CASSGRYEQYV.

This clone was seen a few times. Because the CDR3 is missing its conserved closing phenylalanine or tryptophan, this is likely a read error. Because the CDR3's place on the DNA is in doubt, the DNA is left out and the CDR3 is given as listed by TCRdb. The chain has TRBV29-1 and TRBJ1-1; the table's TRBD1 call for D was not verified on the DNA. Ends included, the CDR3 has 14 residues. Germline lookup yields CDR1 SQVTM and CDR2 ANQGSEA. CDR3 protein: CSVVEGQGITEAFL.

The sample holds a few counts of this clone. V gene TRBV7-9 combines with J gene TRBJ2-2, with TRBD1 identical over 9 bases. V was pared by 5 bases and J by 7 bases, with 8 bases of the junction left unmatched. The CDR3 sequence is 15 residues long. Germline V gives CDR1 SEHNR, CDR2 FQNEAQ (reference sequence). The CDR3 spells CASSDGQGISGELFF. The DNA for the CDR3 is TGTGCCAGCAGCGACGGACAGGGGATCAGCGGGGAGCTGTTTTTT.

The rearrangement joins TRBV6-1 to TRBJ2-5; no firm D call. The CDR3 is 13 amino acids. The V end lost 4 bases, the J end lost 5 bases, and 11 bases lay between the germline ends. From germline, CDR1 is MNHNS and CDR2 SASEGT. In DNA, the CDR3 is TGTGCCAGCAGTGTAAGTCAGATGGAGACCCAGTACTTC. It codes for CASSVSQMETQYF.

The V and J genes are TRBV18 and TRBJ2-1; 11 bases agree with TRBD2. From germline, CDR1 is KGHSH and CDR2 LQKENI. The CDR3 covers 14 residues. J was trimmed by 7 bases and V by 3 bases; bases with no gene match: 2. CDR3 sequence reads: CASSPSGGENEQFF. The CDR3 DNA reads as TGTGCCAGCTCACCTAGCGGGGGGGAGAATGAGCAGTTCTTC.

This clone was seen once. The CDR3 spells CASSATGTGQETQYF. The CDR3 DNA reads as TGTGCCAGCAGTGCCACCGGGACAGGACAAGAGACCCAGTACTTC. The rearrangement uses TRBV6-1 and TRBJ2-5; 8 positions match TRBD1. The CDR3 is 15 residues long. V was clipped by 4 bases and J by 2 bases; unmatched bases: 6. The germline V gene has CDR1 MNHNS and CDR2 SASEGT.

The CDR3 DNA reads as TGTGCCAGCAGCCAACAGGGGCTCACCATATATTTT. Translation: CASSQQGLTIYF. This chain uses TRBV14 with TRBJ1-3; possibly TRBD1 for D (6 bases). Trimming pared 2 bases from V and 9 bases from J, leaving 8 bases between. CDR3 size: 12 residues. Germline CDR1 SGHDN, CDR2 FVKESK.

The CDR3 DNA reads TGTGCCAGCAGCTTAGGGGACAGACCCACCGGGGAGCTGTTTTTT. Protein: CASSLGDRPTGELFF. This chain joins TRBV11-3 and TRBJ2-2; 7 nucleotides align to TRBD1. This CDR3 has 15 residues. Germline CDR1 SGHNT, CDR2 YENEEA. V was clipped by 1 base and J by 4 bases; unmatched bases: 3.

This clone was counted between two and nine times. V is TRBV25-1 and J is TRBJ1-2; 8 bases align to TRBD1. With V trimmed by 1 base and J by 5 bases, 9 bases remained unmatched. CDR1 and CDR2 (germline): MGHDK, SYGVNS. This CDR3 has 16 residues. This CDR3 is CASSESTRTGKYGYTF. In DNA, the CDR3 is TGTGCCAGCAGTGAATCTACCAGGACAGGGAAGTATGGCTACACCTTC.

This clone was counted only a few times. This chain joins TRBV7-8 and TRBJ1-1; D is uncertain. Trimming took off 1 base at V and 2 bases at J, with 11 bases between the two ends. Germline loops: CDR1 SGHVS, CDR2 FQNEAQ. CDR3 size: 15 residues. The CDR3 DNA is TGTGCCAGCAGCTTAGGGGCAGAGATTAACACTGAAGCTTTCTTT. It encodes CASSLGAEINTEAFF.

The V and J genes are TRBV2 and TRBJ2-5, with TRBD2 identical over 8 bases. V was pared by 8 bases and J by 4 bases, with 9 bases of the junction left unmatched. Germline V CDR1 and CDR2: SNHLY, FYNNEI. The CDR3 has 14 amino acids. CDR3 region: CASHSGARGETQYF. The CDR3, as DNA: TGTGCCAGCCATAGCGGGGCTAGGGGAGAGACCCAGTACTTC.

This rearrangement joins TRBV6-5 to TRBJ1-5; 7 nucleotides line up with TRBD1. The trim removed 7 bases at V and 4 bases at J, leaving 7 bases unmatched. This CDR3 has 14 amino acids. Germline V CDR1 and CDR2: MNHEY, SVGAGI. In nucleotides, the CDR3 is TGTGCCAGCACCCCAGGGGGGAGGAATCAGCCCCAGCATTTT. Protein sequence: CASTPGGRNQPQHF.

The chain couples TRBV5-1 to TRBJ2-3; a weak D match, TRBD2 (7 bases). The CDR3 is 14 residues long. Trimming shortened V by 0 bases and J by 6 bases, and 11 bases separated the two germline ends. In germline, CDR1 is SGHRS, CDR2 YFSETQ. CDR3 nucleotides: TGCGCCAGCAGCTTGGCAGGGGAGGGGGATACGCAGTATTTT. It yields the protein CASSLAGEGDTQYF. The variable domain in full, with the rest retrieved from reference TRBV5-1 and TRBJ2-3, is KAGVTQTPRYLIKTRGQQVTLSCSPISGHRSVSWYQQTPGQGLQFLFEYFSETQRNKGNFPGRFSGRQFSNSRSEMNVSTLELGDSALYLCASSLAGEGDTQYFGPGTRLTVL.

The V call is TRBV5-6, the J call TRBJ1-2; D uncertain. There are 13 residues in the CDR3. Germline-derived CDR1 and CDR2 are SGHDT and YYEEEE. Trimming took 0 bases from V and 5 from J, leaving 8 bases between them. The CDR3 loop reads CASSLAGHYGYTF. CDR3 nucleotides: TGTGCCAGCAGCTTGGCAGGCCATTATGGCTACACCTTC.

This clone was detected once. The CDR3 protein is CASSLQGNQPQHF. CDR3 DNA sequence: TGTGCCAGCAGCTTACAGGGGAATCAGCCCCAGCATTTT. V gene TRBV5-4 combines with J gene TRBJ1-5; 7 nucleotides line up with TRBD1. The CDR3 length is 13 residues. Germline CDR1 is SGHNT and CDR2 is YYREEE (reference sequence). Trimming removed 2 bases from V and 4 bases from J; junction bases left unmatched: 0.

CDR3 DNA sequence: TGTGCCAGTAGTAGGGGCCGGGGGGCGTCTGGATATGGCTACACCTTC. It encodes CASSRGRGASGYGYTF. The chain couples TRBV19 to TRBJ1-2; tentative D call: TRBD1 (6 bases). The length of the CDR3 is 16 residues. The V gene's germline CDR1 is LNHDA and CDR2 SQIVND (reference sequence). V lost 4 bases, J lost 5 bases, and 20 bases lay in between.

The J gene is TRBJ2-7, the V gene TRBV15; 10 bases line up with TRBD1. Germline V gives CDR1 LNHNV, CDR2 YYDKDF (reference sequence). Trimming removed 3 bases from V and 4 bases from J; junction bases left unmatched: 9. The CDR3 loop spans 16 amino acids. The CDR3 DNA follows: TGTGCCACCAGCAGCCTCCCGGGACAGGGGATGTACGAGCAGTACTTC. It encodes CATSSLPGQGMYEQYF.

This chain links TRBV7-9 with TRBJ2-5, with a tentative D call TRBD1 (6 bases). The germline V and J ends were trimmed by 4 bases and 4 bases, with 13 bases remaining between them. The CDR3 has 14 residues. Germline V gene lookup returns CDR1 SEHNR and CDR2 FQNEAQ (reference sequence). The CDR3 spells CASSSMLGGETQYF. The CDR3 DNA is TGTGCCAGCAGCTCGATGTTAGGGGGAGAGACCCAGTACTTC.

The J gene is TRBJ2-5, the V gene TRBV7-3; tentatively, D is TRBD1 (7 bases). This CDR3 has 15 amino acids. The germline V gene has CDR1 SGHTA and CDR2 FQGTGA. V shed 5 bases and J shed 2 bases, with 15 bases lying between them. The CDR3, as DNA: TGTGCCAGCAGCCCCAGGGGGGATCCTCAAGAGACCCAGTACTTC. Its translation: CASSPRGDPQETQYF.

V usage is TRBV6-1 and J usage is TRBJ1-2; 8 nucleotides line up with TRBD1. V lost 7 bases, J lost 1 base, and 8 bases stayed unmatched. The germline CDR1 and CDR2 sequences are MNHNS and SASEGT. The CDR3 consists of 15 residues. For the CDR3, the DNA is TGTGCCAGCAAACCCGACAGGGGTGGTAACTATGGCTACACCTTC. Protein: CASKPDRGGNYGYTF.

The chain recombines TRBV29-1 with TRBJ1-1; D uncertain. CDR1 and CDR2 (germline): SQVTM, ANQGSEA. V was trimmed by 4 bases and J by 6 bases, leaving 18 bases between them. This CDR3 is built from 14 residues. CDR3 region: CSVVPFGGISEAFF. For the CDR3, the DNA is TGCAGCGTTGTACCCTTCGGTGGTATCTCTGAAGCTTTCTTT. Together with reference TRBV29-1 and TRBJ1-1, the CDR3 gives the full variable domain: SAVISQKPSRDICQRGTSLTIQCQVDSQVTMMFWYRQQPGQSLTLIATANQGSEATYESGFVIDKFPISRPNLTFSTLTVSNMSPEDSSIYLCSVVPFGGISEAFFGQGTRLTVV.

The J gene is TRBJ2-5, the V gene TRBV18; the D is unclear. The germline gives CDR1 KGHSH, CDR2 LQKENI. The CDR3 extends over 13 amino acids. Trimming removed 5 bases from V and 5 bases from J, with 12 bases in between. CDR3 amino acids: CASSAQLGETQYF. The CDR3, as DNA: TGTGCCAGCTCAGCCCAGCTCGGGGAGACCCAGTACTTC.